This TCR beta chain was sequenced during a study of blood T cell repertoires in COVID-19. Living in 20 to 30 US areas, the participants were between roughly 18 and 90 years of age. Per the original methods: Amplification with reference gene primers provided the estimates of nucleated cell counts. The assay was immunoSEQ multiplex PCR, and TCRdb's table has in-frame clones only and misses some. The V and J calls and clone size are taken from that table; D and trimming were inferred from the DNA. The sample contains some 300,000 clones, roughly 90% of which appear only once. CDR3 length: 19 residues. With 3 bases clipped from V and 3 bases from J, the junction kept 13 bases outside the gene matches. The germline gives CDR1 PRHDT, CDR2 FYEKMQ (reference sequence).

V and J are TRBV13 and TRBJ2-6, with 8 bases fitting TRBD2. The clonotype originates from a woman younger than 45 who had recovered from COVID-19. Sequences were obtained from PBMCs or T cells enriched from blood (not recorded which). CDR3 loop: CASSFAGAAGVGGANVLTF. The CDR3 bases are TGTGCCAGCAGCTTCGCCGGGGCAGCGGGAGTCGGTGGGGCCAACGTCCTGACTTTC.